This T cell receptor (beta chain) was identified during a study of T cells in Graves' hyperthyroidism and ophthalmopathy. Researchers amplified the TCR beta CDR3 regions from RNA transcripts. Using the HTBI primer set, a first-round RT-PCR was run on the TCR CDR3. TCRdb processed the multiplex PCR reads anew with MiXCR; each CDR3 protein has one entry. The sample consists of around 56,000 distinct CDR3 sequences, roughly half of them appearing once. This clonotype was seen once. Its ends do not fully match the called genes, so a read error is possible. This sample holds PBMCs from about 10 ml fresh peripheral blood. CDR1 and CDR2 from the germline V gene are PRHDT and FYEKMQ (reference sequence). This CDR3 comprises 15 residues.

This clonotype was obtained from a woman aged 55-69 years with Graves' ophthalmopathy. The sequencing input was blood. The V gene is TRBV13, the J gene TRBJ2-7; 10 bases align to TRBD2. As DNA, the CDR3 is TGTGCCAACAGCTTAACTCTAGCGGGAGTGTACGAGCGGTACTTC. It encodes CANSLTLAGVYERYF.